The 2 T cell receptor beta chains below all came from one sample that was sequenced in a study of human T cells and chemical hapten exposure. TCRdb re-called the RACE reads with MiXCR, one entry per CDR3 protein. The sample lists fewer than 80,000 distinct CDR3 sequences; 10% were seen once. As to time point: patch test 2, 6 weeks after DPC sensitization. The treatment is: therapeutic diphenylcyclopropenone sensitization with weekly scalp DPC. Source: whole blood, taken in connection with sensitization to the hapten diphenylcyclopropenone (DPC). Source of these receptors: a woman in her forties or fifties with alopecia areata. Some clones in this sample may be carry-over from other donors' samples.

This clonotype showed up many times. The chain employs TRBV5-1 and TRBJ2-6; D gene ambiguous. The CDR3 runs to 15 residues. In germline, CDR1 is SGHRS, CDR2 YFSETQ. Trimming shortened V by 0 bases and J by 1 base, and 5 bases separated the two germline ends. The CDR3 spells CASSLDGSGANVLTF. The CDR3 region has the DNA TGCGCCAGCAGCTTGGACGGATCTGGGGCCAACGTCCTGACTTTC.

The chain recombines TRBV29-1 with TRBJ1-2; a possible D gene is TRBD1 (6 bases). The germline V gene encodes CDR1 SQVTM and CDR2 ANQGSEA. This CDR3 is 12 amino acids long. V was trimmed by 4 bases and J by 9 bases, leaving 15 bases between them. CDR3 protein: CSVVPSQGSYTF. CDR3 DNA sequence: TGCAGCGTTGTTCCGTCACAGGGCAGCTACACCTTC.